This T cell receptor beta chain was sequenced in a study of regulatory T cells in long-lasting Graves disease. Overall study: Persistent Graves' disease required over 5 years of antithyroid drugs and positive TSH receptor antibodies. Study results and caveats: Persistent disease showed a preference for TRBV28, TRBJ1-2 and TRBJ2-5. The study found lower TCR diversity in persistent Graves' patients than in newly diagnosed ones. In persistent patients, shared public clonotypes (about 2,800) outnumbered those in new patients (roughly 870).

As for this clonotype: The target antigen is unknown. Given a much more abundant clone one base away, this may be a read error.

The time point is: persistent/refractory GD, antithyroid drugs over 5 years with positive TRAb. Scientists built the TCR library using RNA that was extracted from PBMCs. The authors built TCR beta libraries using iRepertoire HTBI primers and Arm-PCR of CDR3 regions. MiXCR, run by TCRdb on the multiplex PCR reads, gives a single entry per CDR3 protein. This sample yields approximately 350,000 distinct CDR3 sequences, of which roughly 25% are seen a single time; around 30% belongs to the top ten. Trimming stripped 1 base from V and 8 bases from J, with 14 bases between. Germline V CDR1 and CDR2: SEHNR, FQNEAQ (reference sequence). CDR3 length: 15 amino acids.

This sequence was found in a woman in her thirties or forties with Graves disease. The input for sequencing was peripheral blood mononuclear cells (PBMCs), taken when the disease was refractory, from a patient treated with antithyroid drugs. This chain uses TRBV7-9 with TRBJ1-4; D is perhaps TRBD1 (5 bases). This CDR3 reads CASSLVPGVAEKLFF. CDR3 in DNA: TGTGCCAGCAGCTTAGTCCCGGGGGTTGCAGAAAAACTGTTTTTT.